One sample yielded the 28 T cell receptor beta chains listed below, sequenced in a study of blood T cell repertoires in COVID-19. Generated by immunoSEQ multiplex PCR, the TCRdb table keeps only in-frame clones and is missing some. Here the sample spans some 150,000 clones, 86% being singletons. The material sequenced was PBMCs or T cells enriched from blood (not recorded which). The receptors stem from a man in his fifties who had recovered from COVID-19.

As regards this clone: The same CDR3 is also encoded by other DNA sequences in this sample. The chain carries TRBV28 and TRBJ1-2; 8 bases fit TRBD1. The CDR3 runs to 13 residues. The junction had 5 bases not matched to a gene; V was cut back by 5 bases and J by 6 bases. Per the germline V gene, CDR1 is MDHEN and CDR2 is SYDVKM. The chain's CDR3 is CASSPGQGDGYTF. The CDR3 nucleotides are TGTGCCAGCAGTCCCGGACAGGGAGATGGCTACACCTTC.

This clone was detected only a few times. The chain links TRBV11-2 to TRBJ2-5; 9 bases map to TRBD1. The V gene end was trimmed by 1 base and the J gene end by 5 bases; junction bases not matched to a gene: 5. This CDR3 is built from 15 residues. Germline V gene sequence: CDR1 SGHAT, CDR2 FQNNGV. CDR3 amino acids: CASSLGDRDTETQYF. In nucleotides, the CDR3 is TGTGCCAGCAGCTTAGGGGACAGGGATACGGAGACCCAGTACTTC.

This clone was found once. The chain combines TRBV5-1 with TRBJ1-3; the D gene is possibly TRBD1 (5 bases). Germline V gives CDR1 SGHRS, CDR2 YFSETQ. The CDR3 length is 15 residues. V was shortened by 4 bases and J by 2 bases, with 13 bases between the two germline ends. CDR3 residues: CASSPGRAAGNTIYF. CDR3 nucleotide sequence: TGCGCCAGCAGCCCTGGCAGGGCTGCTGGAAACACCATATATTTT.

The chain uses TRBV18 and TRBJ2-7; D gene unclear. V was clipped by 0 bases and J by 4 bases, with 7 bases between them. Germline V gene lookup returns CDR1 KGHSH and CDR2 LQKENI. The CDR3 consists of 13 residues. CDR3 DNA: TGTGCCAGCTCACCACCTAGCTTATACGAGCAGTACTTC. It encodes CASSPPSLYEQYF.

The rearrangement uses TRBV5-6 and TRBJ2-2, with a possible D match to TRBD2 (5 bases). Per germline, CDR1 SGHDT and CDR2 YYEEEE. The V gene lost 0 bases and the J gene lost 5 bases, with 11 bases spanning the gap. This CDR3 region has 15 residues. The CDR3 sequence is CASSLARTGTGELFF. CDR3 DNA: TGTGCCAGCAGCTTGGCCCGGACGGGGACCGGGGAGCTGTTTTTT.

This clone was seen only once. The chain couples TRBV28 to TRBJ2-1, with D unclear. Germline lookup yields CDR1 MDHEN and CDR2 SYDVKM. This CDR3 is 15 amino acids long. Trimming shortened V by 7 bases and J by 4 bases, and 17 bases separated the two germline ends. The CDR3 DNA reads as TGTGCCAGCACCGCTGTGCGGATTCGTTACAATGAGCAGTTCTTC. As protein: CASTAVRIRYNEQFF.

This clone was seen a few times. The rearrangement links TRBV5-3 to TRBJ2-7; the match to TRBD1 covers 8 bases. TRBV5-3 is assigned to the ORF class and has an uncertain function. Unmatched junction bases numbered 12, after V lost 1 base and J lost 3 bases. The CDR3 spans 17 residues. CDR3 in amino acids: CARSLPPTGVRDYEQYV. Here the CDR3 DNA reads TGTGCCAGAAGCTTGCCTCCGACAGGGGTGAGGGACTACGAGCAGTACGTC.

The CDR3: CASSPVSGRAGTDTQYF. CDR3 in DNA: TGTGCCAGCAGTCCGGTCAGCGGGAGGGCCGGCACAGATACGCAGTATTTT. The chain combines TRBV6-2 or TRBV6-3 with TRBJ2-3; 10 bases are shared with TRBD2. Losses at the gene ends were 5 bases for V and 1 base for J; bases not matched to a gene: 9. The V gene's germline CDR1 is MNHEY and CDR2 SVGEGT. This CDR3 is 17 amino acids long.

This chain uses TRBV2 with TRBJ1-5, with 8 bases fitting TRBD1. Unmatched junction bases numbered 5, after V lost 4 bases and J lost 3 bases. Looked up from germline, CDR1 is SNHLY and CDR2 is FYNNEI. The CDR3 is made up of 15 amino acids. The CDR3 DNA follows: TGTGCCAGCAGTGTGTGGACAGGGAACAATCAGCCCCAGCATTTT. Translation gives CASSVWTGNNQPQHF.

The gene calls are TRBV4-3 and TRBJ1-2, with D perhaps TRBD1 (6 bases). The germline V gene has CDR1 LGHNA and CDR2 YSLEER. The CDR3 extends over 14 amino acids. Trimming took off 1 base at V and 8 bases at J, with 14 bases between the two ends. CDR3 in DNA: TGCGCCAGCAGCCAAGGTGACAGGATCGGCGGCTACACCTTC. Amino acid sequence: CASSQGDRIGGYTF.

The DNA for the CDR3 is TGTGCCAGCAGTGCAACAGGGGGCTATGGCTACACCTTC. Protein: CASSATGGYGYTF. The rearrangement uses TRBV27 and TRBJ1-2; 8 bases are shared with TRBD1. This CDR3 contains 13 residues. Germline V gene lookup returns CDR1 MNHEY and CDR2 SMNVEV (reference sequence). The V segment lost 5 bases and the J segment 4 bases; nucleotides outside the gene matches: 3.

The chain employs TRBV14 and TRBJ2-2, with TRBD2 matching 9 bases. From germline, CDR1 is SGHDN and CDR2 FVKESK. CDR3 length: 18 residues. With 4 bases clipped from V and 5 bases from J, the junction kept 14 bases outside the gene matches. The CDR3 DNA is TGTGCCAGCAGCCCCTTGGGAATTAGCGGGAGTTATACCGGGGAGCTGTTTTTT. Its translation is CASSPLGISGSYTGELFF.

The gene calls are TRBV19 and TRBJ1-2; 7 bases are shared with TRBD1. The CDR3 runs 15 residues. Looked up from germline, CDR1 is LNHDA and CDR2 is SQIVND (reference sequence). V was clipped by 1 base and J by 5 bases; unmatched bases: 7. The CDR3 reads CASSIGPGQIYGYTF. Here the CDR3 DNA reads TGTGCCAGTAGTATAGGCCCGGGACAGATTTATGGCTACACCTTC.

CDR3 region: CASSTGTDNSPLHF. The CDR3 nucleotides are TGCGCCAGCAGCACCGGGACAGATAATTCACCCCTCCACTTT. The chain uses TRBV5-1 and TRBJ1-6; TRBD1 matches at 7 bases. V was pared by 4 bases and J by 5 bases, with 3 bases of the junction left unmatched. This CDR3 has 14 amino acids. Germline lookup yields CDR1 SGHRS and CDR2 YFSETQ.

The rearrangement links TRBV6-5 to TRBJ1-2; a weak D match, TRBD1 (6 bases). The CDR3 has 12 amino acids. The germline gives CDR1 MNHEY, CDR2 SVGAGI. V shed 7 bases and J shed 8 bases, with 14 bases lying between them. CDR3 amino acids: CASTRTADGYTF. The CDR3 DNA reads as TGTGCCAGCACGAGGACAGCTGACGGCTACACCTTC.

This sequence joins TRBV9 and TRBJ2-1, with a possible D match to TRBD2 (6 bases). V was cut by 1 base and J by 3 bases, with 11 bases left in between. This CDR3 region has 15 residues. From germline, CDR1 is SGDLS and CDR2 YYNGEE. The CDR3 reads CASSVTFGGYNEQFF. CDR3 sequence (DNA): TGTGCCAGCAGCGTAACTTTCGGGGGCTACAATGAGCAGTTCTTC.

This rearrangement joins TRBV18 to TRBJ2-7, with 8 bases identical to TRBD1. J was trimmed by 3 bases and V by 2 bases; bases with no gene match: 9. The CDR3 spans 16 residues. Germline lookup yields CDR1 KGHSH and CDR2 LQKENI. CDR3 DNA sequence: TGTGCCAGCTCACCATGGGGTGCAGGGGGCAGCTACGAGCAGTACTTC. Amino acid sequence: CASSPWGAGGSYEQYF.

The chain employs TRBV28 and TRBJ1-2; TRBD1 is a possible D gene (5 bases). The germline V gene has CDR1 MDHEN and CDR2 SYDVKM. The CDR3 length is 15 residues. V was cut by 1 base and J by 4 bases, with 13 bases left in between. The CDR3 DNA is TGTGCCAGCAGTTTATCCCCAGGGCTGGGCTATGGCTACACCTTC. Amino acid sequence: CASSLSPGLGYGYTF.

The V call is TRBV6-6, the J call TRBJ2-7; D may be TRBD2 (6 bases). Trimming took 2 bases from V and 2 from J, leaving 13 bases between them. CDR3 size: 15 residues. The germline CDR1 and CDR2 sequences are MNHNY and SVGAGI (reference sequence). In nucleotides, the CDR3 is TGTGCCAGCAGTTACGGCTCGGGGGAGGCCTACGAGCAGTACGTC. The encoded protein is CASSYGSGEAYEQYV.

This sequence joins TRBV7-2 and TRBJ2-1, with a possible D match to TRBD1 (5 bases). V shed 1 base and J shed 4 bases, with 14 bases lying between them. There are 16 residues in the CDR3. Germline lookup yields CDR1 SGHTA and CDR2 FQGNSA. The CDR3 sequence: CASSLEAGPFYNEQFF. CDR3 bases: TGTGCCAGCAGCTTAGAAGCAGGGCCCTTTTACAATGAGCAGTTCTTC.

The rearrangement links TRBV7-2 to TRBJ1-3; no clear D. The germline V and J ends were trimmed by 1 base and 2 bases, with 6 bases remaining between them. Germline V gene data show CDR1 as SGHTA and CDR2 as FQGNSA. CDR3 length: 14 residues. CDR3 protein: CASSLGPTGNTIYF. The CDR3, as DNA: TGTGCCAGCAGCTTAGGGCCGACTGGAAACACCATATATTTT.

The chain combines TRBV2 with TRBJ1-1, with a weak D call TRBD1 (6 bases). The germline gives CDR1 SNHLY, CDR2 FYNNEI. The CDR3 is made up of 15 amino acids. Trimming took 6 bases from V and 2 from J, leaving 16 bases between them. CDR3 in DNA: TGTGCCAGCAGGGCTACGGGACACCCAAACACTGAAGCTTTCTTT. Translating gives CASRATGHPNTEAFF.

The V call is TRBV19, the J call TRBJ1-2, with TRBD1 as a possible D gene (6 bases). Germline CDR1 is LNHDA and CDR2 is SQIVND (reference sequence). The CDR3 contains 12 residues. Trimming pared 10 bases from V and 6 bases from J, leaving 15 bases between. The DNA of the CDR3 is TGTGCCACCGAACAGGGCGTTCATGGCTACACCTTC. It translates to CATEQGVHGYTF.

V gene TRBV5-1 combines with J gene TRBJ2-7, with D perhaps TRBD2 (5 bases). In germline, CDR1 is SGHRS, CDR2 YFSETQ. This CDR3 is built from 12 residues. Trimming stripped 5 bases from V and 1 base from J, with 7 bases between. The CDR3 reads CASSRTSYEQYF. In nucleotides, the CDR3 is TGCGCCAGCAGTCGGACTTCCTACGAGCAGTACTTC.

This sequence joins TRBV5-1 and TRBJ2-3, with D hard to call. CDR3 length: 15 amino acids. Germline CDR1 is SGHRS and CDR2 is YFSETQ. Trimming left V 1 base short and J 2 bases short, with 11 bases between. The CDR3 loop is CASSLIPSNTDTQYF. Written as DNA, the CDR3 is TGCGCCAGCAGCTTGATCCCTAGTAACACAGATACGCAGTATTTT.

J is TRBJ1-2 and V is TRBV10-2; D gene uncertain. Trimming took 3 bases from V and 4 from J, leaving 3 bases between them. From germline, CDR1 is WSHSY and CDR2 SAAADI. The CDR3 is made up of 11 amino acids. The CDR3 sequence: CASSDLYGYTF. The CDR3 DNA reads TGCGCCAGCAGTGACCTCTATGGCTACACCTTC.

V and J are TRBV4-2 and TRBJ2-6; 10 bases are a match to TRBD1. The ends lost 3 bases at V and 0 bases at J; junction bases unmatched: 11. Germline CDR1 is LGHNA and CDR2 is YNFKEQ. The CDR3 extends over 20 amino acids. Here the CDR3 DNA reads TGTGCCAGCAGCCAGCGCCTCCGGGACAGGGGCCTCTCTGGGGCCAACGTCCTGACTTTC. Translation: CASSQRLRDRGLSGANVLTF.

This CDR3 reads CASTPGPGRRTEAFF. CDR3 sequence (DNA): TGTGCCAGTACCCCAGGCCCAGGGAGGAGGACTGAAGCTTTCTTT. V gene TRBV19 combines with J gene TRBJ1-1, with a possible D match to TRBD1 (5 bases). With 7 bases removed from V and 5 bases from J, the gap between germline ends came to 20 bases. The CDR3 has 15 amino acids. Looked up from germline, CDR1 is LNHDA and CDR2 is SQIVND (reference sequence). The entire variable domain, with the rest obtained from reference TRBV19 and TRBJ1-1, is as follows: DGGITQSPKYLFRKEGQNVTLSCEQNLNHDAMYWYRQDPGQGLRLIYYSQIVNDFQKGDIAEGYSVSREKKESFPLTVTSAQKNPTAFYLCASTPGPGRRTEAFFGQGTRLTVV.